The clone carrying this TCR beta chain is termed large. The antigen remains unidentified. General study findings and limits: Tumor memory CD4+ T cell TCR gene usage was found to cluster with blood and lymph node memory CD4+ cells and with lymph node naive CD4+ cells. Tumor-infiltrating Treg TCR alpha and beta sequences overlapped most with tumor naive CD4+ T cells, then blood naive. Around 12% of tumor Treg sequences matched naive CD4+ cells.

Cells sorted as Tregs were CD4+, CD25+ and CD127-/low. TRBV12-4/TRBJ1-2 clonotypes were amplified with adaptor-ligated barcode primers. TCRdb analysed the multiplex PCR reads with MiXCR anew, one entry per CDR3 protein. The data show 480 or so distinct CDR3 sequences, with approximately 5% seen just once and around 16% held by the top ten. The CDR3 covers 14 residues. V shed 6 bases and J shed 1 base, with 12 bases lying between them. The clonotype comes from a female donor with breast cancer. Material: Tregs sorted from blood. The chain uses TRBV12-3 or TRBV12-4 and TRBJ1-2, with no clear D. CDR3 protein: CASSPGDLNYGYTF. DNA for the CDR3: TGTGCCAGCAGCCCTGGAGACCTTAACTATGGCTACACCTTC.